This TCR beta chain was documented in a study of shared clonotypes between healthy human individuals. Study summary: For every donor, three CD4 naive, three CD4 memory, two CD8 naive and one CD8 memory plates were used.

A note on this clone: Its matching antigen is unknown.

The CDR3 length is 16 residues. The V gene's germline CDR1 is MNHEY and CDR2 SMNVEV (reference sequence). V shed 3 bases and J shed 2 bases, with 15 bases lying between them. Assay runs were performed at deep level. Sequencing was performed with immunoSEQ multiplex PCR; in TCRdb, only in-frame clones are kept and a portion is missing. Among under 2,000,000 clones listed, roughly 94% were seen once. Positively selected for CCR7, the CD45RO-negative cells used as naive CD8 cells excluded terminally differentiated effector memory CD45RA+ cells. Healthy HIV-negative adults with no recent acute infections or vaccinations were recruited as donors. Notes on the study in general: Researchers found naive subsets generally carried larger estimated richness than memory subsets.

The chain recombines TRBV27 with TRBJ2-3; D uncertain. This sequence was found in a man between 18 and 35 years old in good health. The sequenced material came from naive CD8+ T cells sorted from blood. The CDR3 loop is CASSFEVLAPTDTQYF. The CDR3 bases are TGTGCCAGCAGTTTTGAAGTATTGGCCCCCACAGATACGCAGTATTTT.